This TCR beta chain was captured by sequencing in a study of shared clonotypes between healthy human individuals. Study in general: The cohort had two women and a few men, ages 18 to 49. Study outcomes and limitations: The four-donor shared clonotypes exceeded non-shared clonotypes in generation probability, with non-shared ones scoring lower. Naive subsets generally had larger estimated richness than memory subsets.

As processed by the authors: Filtering was not the same, since immunoSEQ gave junction-only sequences without quality scores. Assay: immunoSEQ multiplex PCR; the TCRdb copy retains only in-frame clones and omits some. V and J calls and clone size are those listed in that table; D and trimming were worked out from the DNA. The sample has a few million clones, just over 90% seen once. On this clone itself: The antigen is undetermined. The same CDR3 is also encoded by other DNA sequences in this sample.

Terminally differentiated effector memory CD45RA+ cells were excluded from the naive CD8 cells, which were CD45RO-negative and positively selected for CCR7. Sequencing was carried out using naive CD8+ T cells from PBMCs. The clonotype originates from a man aged 18 to 35 in good health. Some clones in this sample may be carry-over from other donors' samples.

CDR3 protein: CASSLVLAGGTDTQYF. Written as DNA, the CDR3 is TGCGCCAGCAGCTTGGTACTAGCGGGGGGCACAGATACGCAGTATTTT. The chain has TRBV5-1 and TRBJ2-3; 11 bases agree with TRBD2. CDR3 size: 16 residues. CDR1 is SGHRS, CDR2 YFSETQ, per germline. The J segment lost 1 base and the V segment lost 0 bases, leaving 1 base of the junction unmatched.